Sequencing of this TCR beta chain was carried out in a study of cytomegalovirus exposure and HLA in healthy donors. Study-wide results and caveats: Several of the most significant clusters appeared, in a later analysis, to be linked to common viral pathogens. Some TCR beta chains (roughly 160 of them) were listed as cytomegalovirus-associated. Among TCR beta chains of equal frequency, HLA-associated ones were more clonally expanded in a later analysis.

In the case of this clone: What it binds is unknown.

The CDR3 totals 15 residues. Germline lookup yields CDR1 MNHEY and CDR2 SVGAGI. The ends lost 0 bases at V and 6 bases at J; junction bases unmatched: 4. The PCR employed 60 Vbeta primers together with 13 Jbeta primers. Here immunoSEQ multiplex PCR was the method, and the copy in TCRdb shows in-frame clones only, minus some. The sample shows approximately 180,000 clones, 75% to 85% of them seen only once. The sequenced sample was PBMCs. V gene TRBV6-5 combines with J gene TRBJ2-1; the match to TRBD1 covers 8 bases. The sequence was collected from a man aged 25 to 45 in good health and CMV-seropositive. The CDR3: CASSYSVTGGNEQFF. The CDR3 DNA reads TGTGCCAGCAGTTACTCAGTTACAGGGGGCAATGAGCAGTTCTTC.